The 2 T cell receptor beta chains reported below all come from one sample, sequenced in a study of blood T cell repertoires in COVID-19 (dated by TCRdb to between 2020 and 2021). Preparation of the library involved the immunoSEQ multiplex PCR assay. Drawn from immuneACCESS, this table holds only the in-frame rearrangements with V and J called that TCRdb kept. Clones are partly lost; checked studies trace under half to an unresolved V gene and leave the rest unexplained. Across this sample there are some 350,000 clones, with roughly 86% seen only once. Jointly, the top ten make up less than 6% of the sample. Sequences were obtained from PBMCs or T cells enriched from blood (not recorded which). These receptors all stem from a woman in her 30s who had recovered from COVID-19.

Here the CDR3 DNA reads TGTGCCAGCAGCTTACTGGGGCGAGGCTTGAACACTGAAGCTTTCTTT. It codes for CASSLLGRGLNTEAFF. The chain employs TRBV7-3 and TRBJ1-1, with D possibly TRBD1 on 5 matching bases. V gave up 2 bases and J gave up 0 bases, with 13 bases separating them. Germline V gene lookup returns CDR1 SGHTA and CDR2 FQGTGA. The CDR3 contains 16 residues.

This clone was seen once. The V call is TRBV10-1, the J call TRBJ2-6; tentative D call: TRBD1 (5 bases). V lost 0 bases and J lost 2, with 5 bases in between. CDR1 and CDR2 from the germline V gene are WNHNN and SYGVQD (reference sequence). The CDR3 spans 15 residues. The CDR3 DNA follows: TGCGCCAGCAGTGAGTCAGGGGCTGGGGCCAACGTCCTGACTTTC. This encodes CASSESGAGANVLTF.